The 27 T cell receptor beta chains in this list originate from one sample, sequenced in a study of post-analysis software for immune sequencing data. Study observations and caveats: Comparison of patients with controls showed five TRBV segments more frequent in patients, TRBV5-6, TRBV5-1 and TRBV20-1 among them.

The library was made from cDNA and included unique molecular identifiers. TCRdb re-called the PCR reads with MiXCR, one entry per CDR3 protein. The sample has 380,000 or so distinct CDR3 sequences, about a third seen once. For these TCRs, the target antigens are not known. Input material: blood. All receptors derive from a girl aged 10 to 17 with multiple sclerosis.

This clonotype has at least ten counts. The chain uses TRBV5-1 and TRBJ2-1; tentatively, D is TRBD2 (6 bases). This CDR3 has 14 amino acids. Looked up from germline, CDR1 is SGHRS and CDR2 is YFSETQ. V was clipped by 7 bases and J by 2 bases, with 13 bases between them. The CDR3: CASASSGAYNEQFF. The CDR3, as DNA: TGCGCCAGCGCATCCTCGGGGGCCTACAATGAGCAGTTCTTC.

The chain has TRBV7-2 and TRBJ1-2; TRBD1 is a possible D gene (5 bases). Trimming removed 1 base at V and 4 bases at J, with 10 bases between. CDR3 length equals 14 residues. In germline, CDR1 is SGHTA, CDR2 FQGNSA. The CDR3 DNA reads as TGTGCCAGCAGCTTAGTGGGGGAACGCTATGGCTACACCTTC. Protein: CASSLVGERYGYTF.

With regard to this clonotype: Its ends do not fully match the called genes, so a read error is possible. The V call is TRBV12-3 or TRBV12-4, the J call TRBJ2-3, with D maybe TRBD1 (6 bases). This CDR3 spans 14 amino acids. In DNA, the CDR3 is TGTGCCAGCAGCCCCCCGGACAGCACAGATACGCGGTATTTT. Protein product: CASSPPDSTDTRYF.

The chain is built from TRBV29-1 and TRBJ2-7; perhaps TRBD1 as D (7 bases). CDR1 is SQVTM and CDR2 is ANQGSEA in the germline V gene. CDR3 length: 13 amino acids. V lost 8 bases and J 2 bases, leaving 16 bases between the germline ends. The CDR3 coding sequence is TGCAGCTCGTGGGGGGACAGTACCTACGAGCAGTACTTC. This translates into CSSWGDSTYEQYF.

This clonotype was found a few times. The rearrangement links TRBV7-9 to TRBJ2-1; the D gene is possibly TRBD1 (6 bases). From germline, CDR1 is SEHNR and CDR2 FQNEAQ (reference sequence). The V end lost 5 bases, the J end lost 0 bases, and 11 bases lay between the germline ends. The CDR3 is made up of 15 amino acids. The DNA for the CDR3 is TGTGCCAGCAGCCCACAACAGGGCTCCTACAATGAGCAGTTCTTC. Amino acid sequence: CASSPQQGSYNEQFF.

As for this clonotype: This clone may be a read error of a much larger clone one base away. The V and J genes are TRBV20-1 and TRBJ2-5; perhaps TRBD1 as D (6 bases). Germline CDR1 reads DFQATT; CDR2 reads SNEGSKA (reference sequence). This CDR3 region has 13 residues. The V end lost 6 bases, the J end lost 5 bases, and 16 bases lay between the germline ends. CDR3 sequence (DNA): TGCAGTGCCCCGATGATGGGACATGAGACCCAGTACTTC. This encodes CSAPMMGHETQYF.

This chain connects TRBV6-2 or TRBV6-3 to TRBJ2-7; a weak D match, TRBD2 (5 bases). TRBJ2-5 matches the DNA end more closely, so the J call is doubtful. The CDR3 covers 14 residues. CDR1 is MNHEY, CDR2 SVGEGT, per germline. This chain's CDR3 is CASSDGWPGKTQYF. The CDR3 DNA follows: TGTGCCAGCAGCGACGGGTGGCCCGGGAAGACCCAGTACTTC.

In its sample, this clonotype was seen a few times. The chain is built from TRBV12-3 or TRBV12-4 and TRBJ1-1, with D possibly TRBD1 on 6 matching bases. Trimming removed 11 bases from V and 3 bases from J, with 22 bases in between. CDR3 size: 15 residues. The CDR3 DNA sequence: TGTGCCGTCACTGGACAGATACAGTCAGACACTGAAGCTTTCTTT. This translates into CAVTGQIQSDTEAFF.

A few counts support this clonotype. This chain links TRBV4-2 with TRBJ2-2; either TRBD1 or TRBD2 may fit D (5 bases each). The germline V gene encodes CDR1 LGHNA and CDR2 YNFKEQ. This CDR3 is built from 17 residues. Trimming pared 0 bases from V and 7 bases from J, leaving 18 bases between. The CDR3: CASSQDPGQGIGGELFF. In nucleotides, the CDR3 is TGTGCCAGCAGCCAAGATCCGGGGCAGGGTATAGGCGGGGAGCTGTTTTTT.

At least ten counts were recorded for this clonotype. At one boundary the junction diverges from the germline segment, which might be a read error. The chain combines TRBV5-1 with TRBJ2-1, with 10 bases aligning to TRBD2. This CDR3 is 15 amino acids long. CDR1 is SGHRS and CDR2 is YFSETQ in the germline V gene. The DNA of the CDR3 is TGTGCCAGCAGTTTACTAGCGGGATCCTACAATGAGCAGTTCTTC. Protein sequence: CASSLLAGSYNEQFF.

This clonotype was detected once. V usage is TRBV5-1 and J usage is TRBJ2-5; a possible D gene is TRBD1 (5 bases). The end of the DNA fits TRBJ2-7 better, so the J call may be wrong. CDR1 is SGHRS, CDR2 YFSETQ, per germline. The CDR3 consists of 14 residues. CDR3 nucleotides: TGCGCCAGCAGCTTGGAAGGGGCCGTTTACGAGCAGTACTTC. Its translation: CASSLEGAVYEQYF.

The rearrangement joins TRBV6-2 or TRBV6-3 to TRBJ1-5; tentative D call: TRBD1 (5 bases). The length of the CDR3 is 16 residues. Germline V gene sequence: CDR1 MNHEY, CDR2 SVGEGT. Trimming shortened V by 2 bases and J by 0 bases, and 11 bases separated the two germline ends. CDR3 sequence reads: CASSYPRTRSNQPQHF. The CDR3 nucleotides read TGTGCCAGCAGTTACCCTCGGACACGTAGCAATCAGCCCCAGCATTTT.

With respect to this clonotype: One junction end disagrees with the germline gene, perhaps due to a read error. The chain is built from TRBV28 and TRBJ1-2; D not certain. In germline, CDR1 is MDHEN, CDR2 SYDVKM. The CDR3 has 14 residues. The CDR3 loop reads CASSLFGGNYGYTF. Written as DNA, the CDR3 is TGTGCCAGTAGTTTATTCGGCGGAAACTATGGCTACACCTTC.

On this clonotype: Without the conserved terminal phenylalanine or tryptophan, this CDR3 likely stems from a read error. DNA of the CDR3: TGTGCCACCAGCAGAGATGTATGGCAGGATCAAGAGACCCAGTACTCC. This codes for CATSRDVWQDQETQYS. The chain is built from TRBV15 and TRBJ2-5; D unclear. V lost 0 bases, J lost 2 bases, and 13 bases lay in between. The V gene's germline CDR1 is LNHNV and CDR2 YYDKDF (reference sequence). The CDR3 has 16 amino acids.

V and J are TRBV7-2 and TRBJ2-1; TRBD2 aligns across 7 bases. CDR1 and CDR2 (germline): SGHTA, FQGNSA. The CDR3 has 17 amino acids. The V gene end was trimmed by 3 bases and the J gene end by 2 bases; junction bases not matched to a gene: 10. The CDR3 sequence is CASSLPREGRTYNEQFF. For the CDR3, the DNA is TGTGCCAGCAGCTTGCCGAGGGAGGGGAGAACCTACAATGAGCAGTTCTTC. The full variable domain, its missing parts supplied by reference TRBV7-2 and TRBJ2-1, is GAGVSQSPSNKVTEKGKDVELRCDPISGHTALYWYRQSLGQGLEFLIYFQGNSAPDKSGLPSDRFSAERTGGSVSTLTIQRTQQEDSAVYLCASSLPREGRTYNEQFFGPGTRLTVL.

V gene TRBV7-2 combines with J gene TRBJ2-5, with 14 bases fitting TRBD2. The CDR3 length is 16 residues. J gave up 0 bases and V 4 bases, and 1 base lay outside the gene matches. Germline V gene lookup returns CDR1 SGHTA and CDR2 FQGNSA. Written as DNA, the CDR3 is TGTGCCAGCAGCTGGGGACTAGCGGGAGACCAAGAGACCCAGTACTTC. Translated: CASSWGLAGDQETQYF.

The chain couples TRBV3-1 to TRBJ2-1, with D maybe TRBD2 (6 bases). Germline V gene data show CDR1 as LGHDT and CDR2 as YNNKEL (reference sequence). This CDR3 contains 18 residues. V was trimmed by 4 bases and J by 1 base, leaving 20 bases between them. The CDR3 region is CASSRGELTRRSYNEQFF. DNA of the CDR3: TGTGCCAGCAGCCGCGGGGAGCTCACGCGCCGGTCCTACAATGAGCAGTTCTTC.

This chain connects TRBV7-6 to TRBJ2-7, with D perhaps TRBD1 (6 bases). There are 13 residues in the CDR3. V was trimmed by 4 bases and J by 3 bases, leaving 10 bases between them. In germline, CDR1 is SGHVS, CDR2 FNYEAQ. CDR3 amino acids: CASSSTGFYEQYF. The CDR3 nucleotides read TGTGCCAGCAGCTCTACAGGGTTCTACGAGCAGTACTTC.

The gene calls are TRBV20-1 and TRBJ1-2; tentative D call: TRBD1 (5 bases). Per germline, CDR1 DFQATT and CDR2 SNEGSKA (reference sequence). The CDR3 has 12 amino acids. The ends were cut back, 5 bases at V and 6 bases at J, with 13 bases in the middle. The CDR3 coding sequence is TGCAGTGCTTCCGTTCAGGGTCATGGCTACACCTTC. Translated: CSASVQGHGYTF.

The chain has TRBV7-6 and TRBJ2-3; D is possibly TRBD1 or TRBD2 (6 bases each). Trimming cost V 3 bases and J 5 bases, with 12 bases left between them. The CDR3 loop spans 14 amino acids. Germline V gene data show CDR1 as SGHVS and CDR2 as FNYEAQ. The CDR3 loop is CASSLAEGGDTQYF. DNA for the CDR3: TGTGCCAGCAGCTTGGCCGAGGGGGGAGATACGCAGTATTTT.

CDR3 coding DNA: TGTGCCAGCACCACTAGCGGGTCACCGGGGCAGTTCTTC. This sequence encodes CASTTSGSPGQFF. The chain has TRBV6-1 and TRBJ2-1, with 9 bases identical to TRBD2. CDR1 and CDR2 (germline): MNHNS, SASEGT. The CDR3 runs to 13 residues. The ends lost 7 bases at V and 12 bases at J; junction bases unmatched: 10.

The gene calls are TRBV7-2 and TRBJ2-1; 9 bases match TRBD2. Germline assignment: CDR1 SGHTA and CDR2 FQGNSA. This CDR3 has 15 amino acids. With 5 bases clipped from V and 4 bases from J, the junction kept 6 bases outside the gene matches. CDR3 region: CASSPGLALYNEQFF. CDR3 in DNA: TGTGCCAGCAGCCCGGGACTAGCACTATACAATGAGCAGTTCTTC.

The chain combines TRBV20-1 with TRBJ1-1; no clear D gene. Germline CDR1 is DFQATT and CDR2 is SNEGSKA (reference sequence). Trimming shortened V by 4 bases and J by 1 base, and 4 bases separated the two germline ends. The CDR3 consists of 11 residues. This chain's CDR3 is CSATGNTEAFF. CDR3 DNA: TGCAGTGCTACAGGGAACACTGAAGCTTTCTTT.

This clonotype was counted a few times. V usage is TRBV5-1 and J usage is TRBJ1-5; D is unclear. Germline CDR1 SGHRS, CDR2 YFSETQ. Trimming cost V 0 bases and J 4 bases, with 11 bases left between them. The CDR3 covers 15 residues. CDR3 DNA: TGCGCCAGCAGCTTGGAAGGTCAGTTTAATCAGCCCCAGCATTTT. Its protein is CASSLEGQFNQPQHF.

The rearrangement uses TRBV21-1 and TRBJ2-3; the table's D gene call, TRBD2, was not cross checked with the DNA. TRBV21-1 is a listed pseudogene. This CDR3 is built from 18 residues. The CDR3 loop reads CASSKVGQSGGGTDTQYF. The CDR3 DNA follows: TGTGCCAGCAGCAAAGTGGGGCAAAGCGGGGGGGGCACAGATACGCAGTATTTT.

This clonotype is a singleton in its sample. The V and J genes are TRBV6-5 and TRBJ1-3, with D possibly matching TRBD1 (6 bases). The germline V gene has CDR1 MNHEY and CDR2 SVGAGI. V was cut by 8 bases and J by 2 bases, with 13 bases left in between. The CDR3 has 14 residues. The CDR3 DNA is TGTGCCAGCCGCGAAGGGGGGACTGGAAACACCATATATTTT. Encoded protein: CASREGGTGNTIYF.

The gene calls are TRBV29-1 and TRBJ2-1; 7 bases are shared with TRBD1. Per the germline V gene, CDR1 is SQVTM and CDR2 is ANQGSEA. The CDR3 spans 14 residues. Losses at the gene ends were 6 bases for V and 1 base for J; bases not matched to a gene: 6. CDR3 DNA sequence: TGCAGCGTACGGACAGGATGGTCCTACAATGAGCAGTTCTTC. This codes for CSVRTGWSYNEQFF.